This T cell receptor (beta chain) was profiled in a study of T cell changes during pregnancy in multiple sclerosis. Sequencing was performed with immunoSEQ multiplex PCR; in TCRdb, only in-frame clones are kept and a portion is missing. The sample lists tens of thousands of clones, over 75% occurring once. This TCR derives from a female donor with multiple sclerosis, enrolled in a pregnancy study. The sample here was CD8+ T cells from peripheral blood mononuclear cells, taken before pregnancy.

CDR3 in amino acids: CASSFIHTGGGNEKLFF. The CDR3 DNA is TGTGCCAGCAGTTTTATCCACACAGGGGGGGGTAATGAAAAACTGTTTTTT. The chain combines TRBV27 with TRBJ1-4; 8 nucleotides align to TRBD1. CDR1 and CDR2 (germline): MNHEY, SMNVEV (reference sequence). Trimming took 3 bases from V and 4 from J; bases not matched to a gene: 10. The CDR3 contains 17 residues.